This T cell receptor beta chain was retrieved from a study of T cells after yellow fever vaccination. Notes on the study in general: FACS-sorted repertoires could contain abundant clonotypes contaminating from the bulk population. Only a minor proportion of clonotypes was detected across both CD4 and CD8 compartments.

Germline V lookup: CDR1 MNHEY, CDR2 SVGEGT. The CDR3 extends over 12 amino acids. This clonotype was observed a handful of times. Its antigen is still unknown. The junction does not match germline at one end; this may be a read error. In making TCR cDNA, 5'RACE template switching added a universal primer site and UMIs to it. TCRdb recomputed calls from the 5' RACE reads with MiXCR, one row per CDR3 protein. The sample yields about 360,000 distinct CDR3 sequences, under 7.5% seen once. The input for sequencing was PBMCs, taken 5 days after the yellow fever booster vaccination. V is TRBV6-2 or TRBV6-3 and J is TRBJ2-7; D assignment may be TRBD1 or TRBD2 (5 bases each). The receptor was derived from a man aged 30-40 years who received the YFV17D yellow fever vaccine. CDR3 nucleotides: TGTGCCAGCAGGCGAAACCCGGGACGGATCTTCTTC. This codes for CASRRNPGRIFF.